This record covers a single T cell receptor (beta chain). The CDR3 consists of 14 residues. Trimming shortened V by 4 bases and J by 4 bases, and 14 bases separated the two germline ends. Per germline, CDR1 LNHDA and CDR2 SQIVND (reference sequence). The sample originates from a study of shared clonotypes between healthy human individuals. This table comes from immunoSEQ multiplex PCR, and its TCRdb copy is limited to in-frame clones, with some not included. This table holds about 1.1 million clones, 70% to 80% found once. Sequenced: memory CD4+ T cells from PBMCs. The subset is: CD45RA-negative fraction. The sequence was collected from a man between 18 and 29 years old in good health. Some clones in this sample may be carry-over from other donors' samples. The V call is TRBV19, the J call TRBJ2-7, with D possibly called TRBD1 or TRBD2 (5 bases each). In DNA form, the CDR3 reads TGTGCCAGTAGTACCCGGGACGGGTCATACGAGCAGTACTTC. It encodes CASSTRDGSYEQYF. Together with reference TRBV19 and TRBJ2-7, the CDR3 gives the full variable domain: DGGITQSPKYLFRKEGQNVTLSCEQNLNHDAMYWYRQDPGQGLRLIYYSQIVNDFQKGDIAEGYSVSREKKESFPLTVTSAQKNPTAFYLCASSTRDGSYEQYFGPGTRLTVT.